A selection of T cell receptor beta chains follows, all from one sample in a study of shared clonotypes between healthy human individuals. Generated by immunoSEQ multiplex PCR, the TCRdb table keeps only in-frame clones and is missing some. The repertoire includes millions of clones, roughly 94% of them detected once, and roughly 1% sits in the top ten. Specimen: naive CD8+ T cells sorted from blood. These receptors all come from a man aged 18 to 30 in good health. CDR3s include the opening cysteine and the closing phenylalanine or tryptophan. Expanded clones get a size class; other rows say once, few or many, or leave the size out.

>TRBV19|once
CASSDYRGRNTEAFF
>TRBV13|-
CASSWGVDTGELFF
>TRBV11-1|-
CASSLWTSGGEETQYF
>TRBV11-2|-
CASSLGAQGIVAEAFF
>TRBV4-3|-
CASSQDRGHGYGYTF
>TRBV4-3|once
CASSQDGTASYNEQFF
>TRBV5-4|-
CASSDSGLAAQETQYF
>TRBV11-2|-
CASTPLGPGGDEQYF
>TRBV7-8|-
CASSLMQSNQPQHF
>TRBV6-5|-
CASSYSLIATDTQYF
>TRBV27|-
CASSFTGTGSYEQYF
>TRBV30|-
CAWSATGDWNSPLHF
>TRBV30|-
CAWGAGSGANVLTF
>TRBV12-5|-
CASGLDFRENYEQYF
>TRBV11-2|-
CASSLGGRGGSYEQYF
>TRBV4-1|once
CASSQVKAGATSYEQYF
>TRBV7-7|-
CASSLYQNLEQYF
>TRBV4-3|-
CASSQDQGWDEQYF
>TRBV6-5|-
CASSYSQRGGSEQYF
>TRBV7-6|-
CASSPLAGLNTGELFF
>TRBV29-1|once
CSVYWGGIGETQYF
>TRBV6-1|-
CASRGGVTVHEQYF
>TRBV5-1|-
CASSPYILSYEQYF
>TRBV5-4|-
CASSLVLAGRYNEQFF
>TRBV4-3|-
CASSQEEYGFSGNTIYF
>TRBV29-1|-
CSVGPTEAFF
>TRBV7-2|-
CASSLAVAYEQYF
>TRBV5-8|-
CASSLDISGNTIYF
>TRBV7-9|-
CASSSQDRGPETQYF
>TRBV7-9|-
CASSSSTPHGAYEQYF
>TRBV7-9|-
CASEEDQETQYF
>TRBV29-1|-
CSVEGDGAAVEQYF
>TRBV4-2|-
CASSQNTLYGYTF
>TRBV4-2|-
CASSQGLDYEQYF
>TRBV9|once
CASSPRTGGTGELFF
>TRBV7-9|-
CASSLSSRGYDNEQFF
>TRBV4-1|-
CASSQLAGGRYEQYF
>TRBV6-5|-
CASSLTPTGWEAFF
>TRBV19|-
CASSTLAGAYEQYF
>TRBV7-8|-
CASSFDLYQPQHF
>TRBV27|-
CASSARAGVETEAFF
>TRBV4-1|-
CASSQAPGQGAYEQYF
>TRBV28|-
CASSLTTYTYEQYF
>TRBV18|-
CASSPGQDLKNIQYFVPNIQYF
>TRBV6-5|-
CASTGGDRSLYF